This TCR beta chain emerged from a study of OX40 agonist ivuxolimab in advanced cancers. Repertoires were generated with immunoSEQ multiplex PCR, while TCRdb's copy carries only in-frame clones and drops some. This sample has over 55,000 clones, with roughly 84% found just once. The J segment lost 15 bases and the V segment lost 3 bases, leaving 12 bases of the junction unmatched. Per germline, CDR1 GTSNPN and CDR2 SVGIG (reference sequence). The CDR3 length is 13 residues. The sequence was obtained from an adult with an advanced solid tumor such as melanoma, head and neck, liver or kidney cancer. This chain connects TRBV30 to TRBJ2-1; 9 nucleotides line up with TRBD1. The source was CD4+ or CD8+ T cells sorted from blood, collected in a trial of the OX40 agonist ivuxolimab. CDR3 protein: CAWRRTGAQPRFF. The CDR3 bases are TGTGCCTGGAGACGGACAGGGGCCCAGCCGCGGTTCTTC. The full variable domain, its missing parts supplied by reference TRBV30 and TRBJ2-1, is SQTIHQWPATLVQPVGSPLSLECTVEGTSNPNLYWYRQAAGRGLQLLFYSVGIGQISSEVPQNLSASRPQDRQFILSSKKLLLSDSGFYLCAWRRTGAQPRFFGPGTRLTVL.